The rows below give T cell receptor beta chains drawn from one sample of a study of cytomegalovirus exposure and HLA in healthy donors. TCRdb's table, derived via immunoSEQ multiplex PCR, lists solely in-frame clones and lacks some. The table lists roughly 100,000 clones, 63% of them singletons, with 4.8% in the top ten. The sample was PBMCs. Receptors originate from a human donor in good health. Both conserved end residues are part of each CDR3. Fields, in order: V gene, D gene, J gene, clone size, CDR3 DNA, CDR3 protein. The D gene is left open where the match is weak. Clone size is shown for a subset of rows, as once, few, many or a class of expanded clone.

TRBV27	TRBD2	TRBJ2-1	NA	TGTGCCAGCCGGGACTATTACAATGAGCAGTTCTTC	CASRDYYNEQFF
TRBV7-9	NA	TRBJ1-1	NA	TGTGCCAGCAGCTCAACACAGGGTATGGACACTGAAGCTTTCTTT	CASSSTQGMDTEAFF
TRBV5-4	TRBD1	TRBJ1-2	once	TGTGCCAGCAGTTCTGACAGGGGGCATGGCTACACCTTC	CASSSDRGHGYTF
TRBV5-4	NA	TRBJ2-7	few	TGTGCCAGCAGCTCAGACTCCTACGAGCAGTACTTC	CASSSDSYEQYF
TRBV27	TRBD1	TRBJ2-5	few	TGTGCCAGCAGTCCCGCCCCGACAGGGGGAGGAGAGACCCAGTACTTC	CASSPAPTGGGETQYF
TRBV4-1	TRBD1	TRBJ2-3	once	TGCGCCAGCAGCCGCACACAGGGGACCACAGATACGCAGTATTTT	CASSRTQGTTDTQYF
TRBV9	NA	TRBJ2-7	NA	TGTGCCAGCAGCGTAGGCACAGATAACTACGAGCAGTACTTC	CASSVGTDNYEQYF
TRBV5-5	NA	TRBJ1-1	few	TGTGCCAGCAGCTTGAGTTCGATCGGGGGGATGAACACTGAAGCTTTCTTT	CASSLSSIGGMNTEAFF
TRBV9	TRBD1	TRBJ1-2	NA	TGTGCCAGCAGCGTAGATACAGGGGCGCCTAACTATGGCTACACCTTC	CASSVDTGAPNYGYTF
TRBV19	NA	TRBJ1-5	many	TGTGCCAGTAAGCCGGTTGGGGGGAATCAGCCCCAGCATTTT	CASKPVGGNQPQHF
TRBV4-1	TRBD1	TRBJ2-3	NA	TGCGCCAGCAGCCAAGATGGGACAGGGACTCTGGATACGCAGTATTTT	CASSQDGTGTLDTQYF
TRBV27	NA	TRBJ2-7	NA	TGTGCCAGCAGTCACGGCTACGAGCAGTACTTC	CASSHGYEQYF
TRBV29-1	NA	TRBJ2-1	NA	TGCAGCGGAGGGGGCGGGACCACCTCCTACAATGAGCAGTTCTTC	CSGGGGTTSYNEQFF
TRBV7-7	TRBD1	TRBJ2-1	few	TGTGCCAGCAGCCAGGGACAGGGTAATGAGCAGTTCTTC	CASSQGQGNEQFF
TRBV10-3	TRBD1	TRBJ1-2	NA	TGTGCCATCAGAGGACAGGGGGACCCCAACTATGGCTACACCTTC	CAIRGQGDPNYGYTF
TRBV28	TRBD2	TRBJ2-7	NA	TGTGCCAGCAGTTTAGTAGCGGGGCAGTTCGGTGAGCAGTACTTC	CASSLVAGQFGEQYF
TRBV7-2	TRBD2	TRBJ2-7	NA	TGTGCCAGCAGCTCGGGGACTAGCGGGAGGGCCTACGAGCAGTACTTC	CASSSGTSGRAYEQYF
TRBV5-3	TRBD2	TRBJ2-3	NA	TGTGCCAGAAGCTTGACTCCGGGACTAGCTTTCATCTCTAGCACAGATACGCAGTATTTT	CARSLTPGLAFISSTDTQYF
TRBV30	TRBD2	TRBJ2-7	NA	TGTGCCTGGAGGACTAGCGGGAATTATCCCCCCTACGAGCAGTACTTC	CAWRTSGNYPPYEQYF
TRBV19	NA	TRBJ2-1	NA	TGTGCCAGTAGTATCGGACTGACCCCCAATGAGCAGTTCTTC	CASSIGLTPNEQFF
TRBV28	TRBD2	TRBJ2-1	few	TGTGCCAGCACGTCTAGCGGTGGGGGGTACAATGAGCAGTTCTTC	CASTSSGGGYNEQFF
TRBV27	NA	TRBJ2-7	NA	TGTGCCAGCAGTTTGGGGGGTACCTACGAGCAGTACTTC	CASSLGGTYEQYF
TRBV6-1	NA	TRBJ1-6	NA	TGTGCCAGCAGTGAAGGGCGGGGGGGGCGTTCACCCCTCCACTTT	CASSEGRGGRSPLHF
TRBV16	NA	TRBJ1-2	NA	TGTGCCAGCAGCCAATCGCGGGGATCGGGAAATGGCTACACCTTC	CASSQSRGSGNGYTF
TRBV19	TRBD2	TRBJ2-7	few	TGTGCCAGTAGTCCCCCCCCGGGGGGCGAGCAGTACTTC	CASSPPPGGEQYF
TRBV18	NA	TRBJ2-7	few	TGTGCCAGCTCACCTTCCGGGACAAGCTCCTACGAGCAGTACTTC	CASSPSGTSSYEQYF
TRBV11-1	TRBD2	TRBJ2-7	NA	TGTGCCAGCAGCTTACATGCTAGCGGGACCTACGAGCAGTACTTC	CASSLHASGTYEQYF
TRBV25-1	TRBD1	TRBJ1-4	NA	TGTGCCAGCAGTGCGAGGACAGGGGGCGGTGAAAAACTGTTTTTT	CASSARTGGGEKLFF
TRBV2	NA	TRBJ2-3	once	TGTGCCAGCAGTATCCTCACAGATACGCAGTATTTT	CASSILTDTQYF
TRBV19	NA	TRBJ2-5	NA	TGTGCCAGTAGTATAGGTGGGAGGAATGGTGAGACCCAGTACTTC	CASSIGGRNGETQYF
TRBV7-9	NA	TRBJ1-4	NA	TGTGCCAGCAGCCCCACAGACAGTCTAGGCGAAAAACTGTTTTTT	CASSPTDSLGEKLFF
TRBV6-5	TRBD1	TRBJ1-2	NA	TGTGCCAGCAGGACAGGGGACTATGGCTACACCTTC	CASRTGDYGYTF
TRBV7-2	TRBD2	TRBJ2-1	NA	TGTGCCAGCAGCTTACTAGCGGCCAGATACAATGAGCAGTTCTTC	CASSLLAARYNEQFF
TRBV28	NA	TRBJ2-5	few	TGTGCCAGCAGCCGGAGGGGCTCGTACCAAGAGACCCAGTACTTC	CASSRRGSYQETQYF
TRBV27	TRBD1	TRBJ1-1	NA	TGTGCCAGCAGTTCGACAGGGGGTATGTCTGAAGCTTTCTTT	CASSSTGGMSEAFF
TRBV18	TRBD2	TRBJ2-7	NA	TGTGCCAGCTCACCACGAACCGGGGGGGCCAGCTCCTACGAGCAGTACTTC	CASSPRTGGASSYEQYF
TRBV4-1	TRBD2	TRBJ2-7	NA	TGCGCCAGCAGCCCCGTACTAGCGGGAGAGCTCTACGAGCAGTACTTC	CASSPVLAGELYEQYF
TRBV5-1	TRBD2	TRBJ2-7	NA	TGCGCCAGCAGCGCTGGACTAGCGGGCGCCTACGAGCAGTACTTC	CASSAGLAGAYEQYF
TRBV11-2	TRBD2	TRBJ2-7	NA	TGTGCCAGCAGCTTCAGCGGGAGAGTGTCCTACGAGCAGTACTTC	CASSFSGRVSYEQYF
TRBV19	NA	TRBJ1-1	NA	TGTGCCAGTAGACCGATTGGGGCTGACGCTTTCTTT	CASRPIGADAFF
TRBV27	NA	TRBJ2-2	NA	TGTGCCAGCAGACGGCAGGGGAACACCGGGGAGCTGTTTTTT	CASRRQGNTGELFF
TRBV2	NA	TRBJ1-1	NA	TGTGCCAGCAGGAGGTTGGGCGGAGGGATGAACACTGAAGCTTTCTTT	CASRRLGGGMNTEAFF
TRBV4-1	TRBD2	TRBJ2-3	NA	TGCGCCAGCAGCCAAGATGGAATGGCGGGAGGCACAGATACGCAGTATTTT	CASSQDGMAGGTDTQYF
TRBV27	NA	TRBJ2-2	NA	TGTGCCAGCAGTTTGTATTTTCGGGGCGGGGGCCCGAACACCGGGGAGCTGTTTTTT	CASSLYFRGGGPNTGELFF
TRBV14	TRBD2	TRBJ2-3	NA	TGTGCCAGCAGCGACAGGACTAGCGTTGGGAGGGATACGCAGTATTTT	CASSDRTSVGRDTQYF
TRBV27	NA	TRBJ2-1	NA	TGTGCCAGCAGTTTAGGTCCCAGCGCCCACAATGAGCAGTTCTTC	CASSLGPSAHNEQFF
TRBV5-4	TRBD2	TRBJ2-1	NA	TGTGCCAGCAGCTCCGGACCCGGGACTAGCGGGAGGAGCAACAATGAGCAGTTCTTC	CASSSGPGTSGRSNNEQFF
TRBV19	TRBD2	TRBJ2-2	NA	TGTGCCAGTAGATCCCTCCGGACTAGCGGAAACACCGGGGAGCTGTTTTTT	CASRSLRTSGNTGELFF
TRBV30	NA	TRBJ2-7	few	TGTGCCTGGACTAGAGGGGGGGTGTCTTCCGAGCAGTACTTC	CAWTRGGVSSEQYF
TRBV5-1	TRBD1	TRBJ1-1	few	TGCGCCAGCAGCTTGGGGGACAGGGGCCTAAGGAACACTGAAGCTTTCTTT	CASSLGDRGLRNTEAFF
TRBV27	NA	TRBJ2-1	NA	TGTGCCAGCAGTCCCGCTGGGCCCAAAGGTCTGTTCTTC	CASSPAGPKGLFF
TRBV19	NA	TRBJ2-2	NA	TGTGCCAGTAGTATGTTTCCAGGGGGGACCGGGGAGCTGTTTTTT	CASSMFPGGTGELFF
TRBV7-3	TRBD2	TRBJ2-5	NA	TGTGCCAGCAGCCCGACTAGCGGTGGGGGGGAGACCCAGTACTTC	CASSPTSGGGETQYF